There are a few counts of the clone carrying this T cell receptor (beta chain). What it recognizes is unknown. Template material for amplifying TCR beta CDR3 regions consisted of RNA transcripts. In the first-round RT-PCR of the TCR CDR3, the HTBI primer set was used. TCRdb re-called the multiplex PCR reads through MiXCR, storing one row per CDR3 protein. The table has about 500,000 distinct CDR3 sequences, 17% seen once; the top ten hold 17%. Ophthalmopathy patients showed a Clinical Activity Score of at least 3, NOSPECS grade of at least 4 and duration under 3 months. Clinical symptoms, serum thyroxine, TRAb, thyroid ultrasound and orbital computed tomography informed diagnoses. This specimen belongs to a study of T cells in Graves' hyperthyroidism and ophthalmopathy. The study's findings and limits: By a 13 V-J model, ophthalmopathy was set apart from stable hyperthyroidism.

The CDR3 consists of 13 residues. Looked up from germline, CDR1 is LGHDT and CDR2 is YNNKEL (reference sequence). Trimming left V 6 bases short and J 0 bases short, with 8 bases between. This chain links TRBV3-1 with TRBJ1-1; a weak D match, TRBD1 (5 bases). This TCR was sampled from a young woman with Graves' ophthalmopathy. Sample: blood. The CDR3 nucleotides are TGTGCCAGCAGGGACACCGTGAACACTGAAGCTTTCTTT. Its translation is CASRDTVNTEAFF.